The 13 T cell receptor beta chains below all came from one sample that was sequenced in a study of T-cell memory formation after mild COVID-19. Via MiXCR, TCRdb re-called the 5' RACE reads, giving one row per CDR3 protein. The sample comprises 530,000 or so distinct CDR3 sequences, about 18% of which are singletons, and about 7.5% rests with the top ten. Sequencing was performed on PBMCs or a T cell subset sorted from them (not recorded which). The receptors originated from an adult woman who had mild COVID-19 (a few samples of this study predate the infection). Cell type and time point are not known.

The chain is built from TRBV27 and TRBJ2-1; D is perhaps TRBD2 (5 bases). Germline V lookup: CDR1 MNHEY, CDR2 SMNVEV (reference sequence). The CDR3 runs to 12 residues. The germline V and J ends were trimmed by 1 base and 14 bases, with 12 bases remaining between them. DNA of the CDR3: TGTGCCAGCAGTTTATACGGCCGGCGGGAGTTCTTC. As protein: CASSLYGRREFF.

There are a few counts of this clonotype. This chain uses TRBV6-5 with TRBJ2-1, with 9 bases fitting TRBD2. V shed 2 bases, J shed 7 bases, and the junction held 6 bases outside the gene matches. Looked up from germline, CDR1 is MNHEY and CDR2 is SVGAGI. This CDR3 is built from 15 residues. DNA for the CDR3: TGTGCCAGCAGTTACGGCGGGAGGGGGACGAATGAGCAGTTCTTC. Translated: CASSYGGRGTNEQFF.

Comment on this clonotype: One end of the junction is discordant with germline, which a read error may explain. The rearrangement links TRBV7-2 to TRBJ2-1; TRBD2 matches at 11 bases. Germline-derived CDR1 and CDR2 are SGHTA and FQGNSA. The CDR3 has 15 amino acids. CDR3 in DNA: TGTGCCAGCCGCTTAGCGGGGGGGCCGTACAATGAGCAGTTCTTC. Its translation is CASRLAGGPYNEQFF.

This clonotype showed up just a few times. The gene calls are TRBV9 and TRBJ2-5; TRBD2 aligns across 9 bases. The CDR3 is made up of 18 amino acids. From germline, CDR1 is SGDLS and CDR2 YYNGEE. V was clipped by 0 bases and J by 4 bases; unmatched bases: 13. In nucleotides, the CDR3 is TGTGCCAGCAGCGTAGGAGGTAGCGGGAGCCCCCGGTTAGAGACCCAGTACTTC. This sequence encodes CASSVGGSGSPRLETQYF.

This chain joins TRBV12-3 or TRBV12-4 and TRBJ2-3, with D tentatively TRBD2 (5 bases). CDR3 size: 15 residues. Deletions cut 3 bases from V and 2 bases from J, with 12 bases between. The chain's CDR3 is CASSFGRTHTDTQYF. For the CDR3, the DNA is TGTGCCAGCAGTTTTGGCAGGACTCACACAGATACGCAGTATTTT.

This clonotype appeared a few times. In DNA, the CDR3 is TGTGCCAGCAGTTCCACGACTAGCGTACTACTCTACGAGCAGTACTTC. This encodes CASSSTTSVLLYEQYF. This rearrangement joins TRBV12-3 or TRBV12-4 to TRBJ2-7; 8 bases agree with TRBD2. This CDR3 is 16 amino acids long. The V segment lost 4 bases and the J segment 3 bases; nucleotides outside the gene matches: 11.

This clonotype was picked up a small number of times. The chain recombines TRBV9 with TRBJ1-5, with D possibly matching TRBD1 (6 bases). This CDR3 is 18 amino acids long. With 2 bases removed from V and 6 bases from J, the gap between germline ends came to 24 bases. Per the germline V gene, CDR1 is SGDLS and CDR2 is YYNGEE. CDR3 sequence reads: CASSVGRVCGGSGQPQHF. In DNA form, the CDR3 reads TGTGCCAGCAGCGTGGGACGTGTATGTGGGGGCTCCGGTCAGCCCCAGCATTTT.

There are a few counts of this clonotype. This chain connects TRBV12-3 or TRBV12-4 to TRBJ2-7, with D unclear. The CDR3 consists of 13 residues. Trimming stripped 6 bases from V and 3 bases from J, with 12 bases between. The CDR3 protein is CASRLTTDYEQYF. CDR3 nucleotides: TGTGCCAGCAGGCTTACAACAGACTACGAGCAGTACTTC.

The CDR3 nucleotides read TGTGCCACCAGTCCAGGCGATCAGCCCCAGCATTTT. Its protein is CATSPGDQPQHF. The chain employs TRBV24-1 and TRBJ1-5, with unresolved D. CDR1 and CDR2 from the germline V gene are KGHDR and SFDVKD. The CDR3 length is 12 residues. V was cut by 6 bases and J by 5 bases, with 7 bases left in between.

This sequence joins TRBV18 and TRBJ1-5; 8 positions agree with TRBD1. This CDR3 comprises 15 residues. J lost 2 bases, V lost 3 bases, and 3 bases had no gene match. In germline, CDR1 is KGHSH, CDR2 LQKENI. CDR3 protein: CASSPDRGRNQPQHF. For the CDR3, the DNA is TGTGCCAGCTCACCCGACAGGGGACGCAATCAGCCCCAGCATTTT.

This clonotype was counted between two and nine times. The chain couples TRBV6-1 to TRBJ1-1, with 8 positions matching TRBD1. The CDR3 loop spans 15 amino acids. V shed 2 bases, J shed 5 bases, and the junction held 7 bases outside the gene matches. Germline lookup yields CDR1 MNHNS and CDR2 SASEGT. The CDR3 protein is CASSEPVQGATEAFF. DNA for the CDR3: TGTGCCAGCAGTGAACCGGTTCAGGGGGCGACTGAAGCTTTCTTT.

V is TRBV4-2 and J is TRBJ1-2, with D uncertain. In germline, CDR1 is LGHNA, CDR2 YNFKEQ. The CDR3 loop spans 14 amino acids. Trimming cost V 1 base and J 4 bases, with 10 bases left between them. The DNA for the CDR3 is TGTGCCAGCAGCCAAGCAGACGGGTCCTATGGCTACACCTTC. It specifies CASSQADGSYGYTF.

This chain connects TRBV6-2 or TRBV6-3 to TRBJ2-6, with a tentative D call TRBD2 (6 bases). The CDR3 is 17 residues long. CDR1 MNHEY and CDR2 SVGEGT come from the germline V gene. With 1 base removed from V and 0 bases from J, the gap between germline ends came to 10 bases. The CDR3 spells CASSYWGDSSGANVLTF. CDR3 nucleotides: TGTGCCAGCAGTTACTGGGGGGATTCCTCTGGGGCCAACGTCCTGACTTTC.